This T cell receptor beta chain was sequenced during a study of identical twins. Points from the study as a whole: Carriage of fewer insertions was seen in abundant cord blood beta clonotypes, whereas memory repertoires showed none. Findings came from cross-sectional statistics, without long-term follow-up of donors.

This CDR3 comprises 14 residues. CDR1 is MNHNS, CDR2 SASEGT, per germline. V was clipped by 11 bases and J by 8 bases; unmatched bases: 17. With respect to this clonotype: Its cognate antigen is unknown.

Unique molecular identifiers were present on the cDNA, which also gained a universal primer site by template switching. TCRdb re-derived calls from the 5' RACE reads in MiXCR, one entry per CDR3 protein. The sample consists of approximately 620,000 distinct CDR3 sequences, less than 10% of them appearing once. The sample was also linked to a second study, of yellow fever vaccine responses in identical twins.

The sequenced sample consisted of PBMCs. The source of this sequence is a woman younger than 30 in good health. This chain links TRBV6-1 with TRBJ1-2; 7 bases are a match to TRBD1. The CDR3 here is CAGLGGAGLTGYTF. In nucleotides, the CDR3 is TGTGCCGGTCTAGGGGGCGCCGGTCTAACGGGCTACACCTTC.